The 9 T cell receptor beta chains listed next were all sequenced from one sample in a study of T cell responses to AZD1222 COVID-19 vaccine. Generated by immunoSEQ multiplex PCR, the TCRdb table keeps only in-frame clones and is missing some. The sample holds 100,000 to 110,000 clones, about 89% seen once. This sample comprised peripheral blood, obtained on day 0 of MenACWY control vaccination. These receptors originate from an adult in good health.

The CDR3 DNA reads as TGTGCCAGCAGCTTAGTGGGAGGAGGGAACACAGATACGCAGTATTTT. Its translation: CASSLVGGGNTDTQYF. The chain is built from TRBV7-3 and TRBJ2-3; D may be TRBD2 (6 bases). Per germline, CDR1 SGHTA and CDR2 FQGTGA. This CDR3 region has 16 residues. The V and J ends lost 2 bases and 2 bases respectively, with 14 bases between them.

The chain couples TRBV19 to TRBJ1-6; D gene unclear. Trimming took off 4 bases at V and 7 bases at J, with 8 bases between the two ends. The CDR3 covers 13 residues. Germline values: CDR1 LNHDA, CDR2 SQIVND (reference sequence). The CDR3, as DNA: TGTGCCAGTAGTAGACTGGAAAATTCACCCCTCCACTTT. This sequence encodes CASSRLENSPLHF.

The gene calls are TRBV7-2 and TRBJ2-2, with 7 bases identical to TRBD2. Germline V gives CDR1 SGHTA, CDR2 FQGNSA. The CDR3 sequence is 14 residues long. Trimming removed 6 bases from V and 5 bases from J; junction bases left unmatched: 6. This CDR3 is CASRAWGGTGELFF. CDR3 in DNA: TGTGCCAGCAGGGCCTGGGGAGGGACCGGGGAGCTGTTTTTT.

The chain employs TRBV4-1 and TRBJ2-7, with D perhaps given as TRBD1 or TRBD2 (5 bases each). Looked up from germline, CDR1 is MGHRA and CDR2 is YSYEKL. V was trimmed by 4 bases and J by 3 bases, leaving 19 bases between them. This CDR3 spans 16 amino acids. The CDR3 sequence is CASSPLPRGSHYEQYF. The CDR3 DNA sequence: TGCGCCAGCAGCCCGTTACCTCGGGGCTCACACTACGAGCAGTACTTC.

The rearrangement links TRBV11-3 to TRBJ1-1; no clear D. CDR3 size: 13 residues. The V and J ends lost 5 bases and 0 bases respectively, with 7 bases between them. CDR1 is SGHNT and CDR2 is YENEEA in the germline V gene. Written as DNA, the CDR3 is TGTGCCAGCAGCCTTTTAATGAACACTGAAGCTTTCTTT. Its translation: CASSLLMNTEAFF. Supplemented by reference TRBV11-3 and TRBJ1-1, the full variable domain reads EAGVVQSPRYKIIEKKQPVAFWCNPISGHNTLYWYLQNLGQGPELLIRYENEEAVDDSQLPKDRFSAERLKGVDSTLKIQPAELGDSAVYLCASSLLMNTEAFFGQGTRLTVV.

The chain links TRBV19 to TRBJ1-5; TRBD1 might be the D (5 bases). V was pared by 10 bases and J by 0 bases, with 16 bases between. Germline CDR1 reads LNHDA; CDR2 reads SQIVND (reference sequence). This CDR3 has 15 amino acids. CDR3 sequence (DNA): TGTGCCACGAATTCCGGGGGGTATAGCAATCAGCCCCAGCATTTT. Its translation: CATNSGGYSNQPQHF.

V gene TRBV5-5 combines with J gene TRBJ2-7, with D uncertain. Germline V gives CDR1 SGHKS, CDR2 YYEKEE (reference sequence). The CDR3 spans 16 residues. Between the trimmed V and J ends, which lost 0 bases and 0 bases, there was a span of 13 bases. Written as DNA, the CDR3 is TGTGCCAGCAGCTTGGACCAGGAGATCCCCTCCTACGAGCAGTACTTC. It encodes CASSLDQEIPSYEQYF. Full variable domain (remainder filled in from reference TRBV5-5 and TRBJ2-7): DAGVTQSPTHLIKTRGQQVTLRCSPISGHKSVSWYQQVLGQGPQFIFQYYEKEERGRGNFPDRFSARQFPNYSSELNVNALLLGDSALYLCASSLDQEIPSYEQYFGPGTRLTVT.

This clone was seen only a few times. V usage is TRBV6-5 and J usage is TRBJ2-7, with 7 bases lining up with TRBD1. The junction had 11 bases not matched to a gene; V was cut back by 6 bases and J by 6 bases. The CDR3 runs 14 residues. The germline V gene has CDR1 MNHEY and CDR2 SVGAGI. CDR3 region: CASSRQGRTVEQYF. Here the CDR3 DNA reads TGTGCCAGCAGCCGACAGGGAAGGACCGTCGAGCAGTACTTC.

This chain links TRBV4-3 with TRBJ1-2; 7 bases line up with TRBD1. V was clipped by 0 bases and J by 5 bases; unmatched bases: 9. Germline V gene data show CDR1 as LGHNA and CDR2 as YSLEER. There are 16 residues in the CDR3. This CDR3 is CASSQEPQDRVYGYTF. The CDR3 coding sequence is TGCGCCAGCAGCCAAGAACCCCAAGACAGGGTTTATGGCTACACCTTC.